Below are 23 T cell receptor beta chains sequenced from a single sample in a study of blood T cell repertoires in COVID-19. The data were produced by immunoSEQ multiplex PCR, yet TCRdb's version contains in-frame clones alone and is incomplete. This table holds about 54,000 clones, 85% found once. Source material: peripheral blood. Receptor source: a human donor in a cohort sampled during active COVID-19.

The rearrangement uses TRBV7-9 and TRBJ2-7; a possible D gene is TRBD2 (6 bases). The length of the CDR3 is 13 residues. Germline CDR1 and CDR2: SEHNR and FQNEAQ (reference sequence). Trimming cost V 5 bases and J 3 bases, with 11 bases left between them. CDR3 nucleotides: TGTGCCAGCAGCCGGGGACTCCTCTACGAGCAGTACTTC. Translation: CASSRGLLYEQYF.

V usage is TRBV27 and J usage is TRBJ1-5; D is unresolved. Per germline, CDR1 MNHEY and CDR2 SMNVEV (reference sequence). V was trimmed by 4 bases and J by 0 bases, leaving 10 bases between them. The CDR3 covers 15 residues. CDR3 DNA: TGTGCCAGCAGTTCCTTGACGGGTAGCAATCAGCCCCAGCATTTT. The encoded protein is CASSSLTGSNQPQHF.

The chain joins TRBV24-1 to TRBJ2-3, with 9 bases aligning to TRBD2. From germline, CDR1 is KGHDR and CDR2 SFDVKD. V lost 4 bases and J lost 2; bases outside the gene matches: 6. This CDR3 region has 16 residues. CDR3 protein: CATSDPTSGYTDTQYF. The DNA of the CDR3 is TGTGCCACCAGTGACCCGACTAGCGGCTACACAGATACGCAGTATTTT.

This chain joins TRBV27 and TRBJ1-2; 8 bases fit TRBD1. CDR3 length equals 17 residues. V trimming: 7 bases; J trimming: 4 bases; junction bases outside the gene matches: 17. The germline V gene has CDR1 MNHEY and CDR2 SMNVEV (reference sequence). The chain's CDR3 is CASTSDRGTQAIYGYTF. The CDR3 bases are TGTGCCAGCACCTCAGACAGGGGAACCCAGGCCATCTATGGCTACACCTTC.

This clone was detected only a few times. The rearrangement uses TRBV30 and TRBJ2-3; D not resolved. The CDR3 totals 11 residues. V gave up 2 bases and J gave up 6 bases, with 6 bases separating them. Looked up from germline, CDR1 is GTSNPN and CDR2 is SVGIG (reference sequence). The DNA for the CDR3 is TGTGCCTGGAGTCAGTTGGATACGCAGTATTTT. Its protein product is CAWSQLDTQYF.

This clone was counted only a few times. The rearrangement links TRBV2 to TRBJ2-7; TRBD1 might be the D (6 bases). CDR3 length: 15 residues. Germline V CDR1 and CDR2: SNHLY, FYNNEI. V lost 8 bases and J 4 bases, leaving 21 bases between the germline ends. Here the CDR3 DNA reads TGTGCCAGCGGCAAACAGGGTCGTCGGCTTTACGAGCAGTACTTC. Amino acid sequence: CASGKQGRRLYEQYF.

Only one count was recorded for this clone. This chain joins TRBV5-1 and TRBJ2-1, with TRBD2 matching 8 bases. This CDR3 is 15 amino acids long. Unmatched junction bases numbered 8, after V lost 4 bases and J lost 5 bases. Germline V gives CDR1 SGHRS, CDR2 YFSETQ. The CDR3 DNA is TGCGCCAGCAGCCCTGGGGTAGCGGGGAACAATGAGCAGTTCTTC. This sequence encodes CASSPGVAGNNEQFF.

In DNA form, the CDR3 reads TGTGCCAGCAGCGTACAGGGTGGCCAGCCCCAGCATTTT. Amino acid sequence: CASSVQGGQPQHF. This chain uses TRBV9 with TRBJ1-5, with D tentatively TRBD1 (5 bases). Trimming took 1 base from V and 7 from J, leaving 9 bases between them. CDR3 length: 13 residues. From germline, CDR1 is SGDLS and CDR2 YYNGEE. Together with reference TRBV9 and TRBJ1-5, the CDR3 gives the full variable domain: DSGVTQTPKHLITATGQRVTLRCSPRSGDLSVYWYQQSLDQGLQFLIQYYNGEERAKGNILERFSAQQFPDLHSELNLSSLELGDSALYFCASSVQGGQPQHFGDGTRLSIL.

The V and J genes are TRBV21-1 and TRBJ1-2; TRBD1, the table's D call, lacks a check against the DNA. TRBV21-1 is designated a pseudogene. This CDR3 is built from 15 residues. The CDR3 reads CASSKGGQRGIGYTF. In DNA, the CDR3 is TGTGCCAGCAGCAAAGGGGGACAGAGGGGAATTGGCTACACCTTC.

The rearrangement links TRBV29-1 to TRBJ1-2; D not resolved. Germline CDR1 reads SQVTM; CDR2 reads ANQGSEA. V was cut by 0 bases and J by 5 bases, with 13 bases left in between. The CDR3 is made up of 14 amino acids. The CDR3 protein is CSVEDPTVVYGYTF. The CDR3 DNA sequence: TGCAGCGTTGAAGATCCCACAGTGGTATATGGCTACACCTTC.

This rearrangement joins TRBV7-2 to TRBJ2-7, with TRBD2 identical over 9 bases. The CDR3 has 17 residues. Trimming cost V 4 bases and J 5 bases; bases outside gene matches: 15. Germline assignment: CDR1 SGHTA and CDR2 FQGNSA. CDR3 coding DNA: TGTGCCAGCAGCTACAGCAGTGGAGCGGGGGGACCCCACGAGCAGTACTTC. Its protein product is CASSYSSGAGGPHEQYF.

The V call is TRBV5-5, the J call TRBJ2-1; TRBD2 aligns across 8 bases. Germline CDR1 SGHKS, CDR2 YYEKEE (reference sequence). Losses at the gene ends were 0 bases for V and 10 bases for J; bases not matched to a gene: 18. The CDR3 has 18 amino acids. The CDR3 loop reads CASSLAPGRVILADEQFF. The CDR3 DNA sequence: TGTGCCAGCAGCTTGGCCCCGGGACGGGTGATACTAGCGGACGAGCAGTTCTTC. The whole variable domain, remainder taken from reference TRBV5-5 and TRBJ2-1, is DAGVTQSPTHLIKTRGQQVTLRCSPISGHKSVSWYQQVLGQGPQFIFQYYEKEERGRGNFPDRFSARQFPNYSSELNVNALLLGDSALYLCASSLAPGRVILADEQFFGPGTRLTVL.

The chain carries TRBV3-1 (or the pseudogene TRBV3-2) and TRBJ2-4; tentative D call: TRBD1 (6 bases). Deletions cut 3 bases from V and 6 bases from J, with 18 bases between. CDR3 length: 16 amino acids. Per germline, CDR1 LGHDT and CDR2 YNNKEL (reference sequence). CDR3 sequence (DNA): TGTGCCAGCAGCCAGGAAACGTTCTTGACAGGAAACATTCAGTACTTC. Protein product: CASSQETFLTGNIQYF.

The J gene is TRBJ2-5, the V gene TRBV5-1; D may be TRBD1 (5 bases). The CDR3 spans 15 residues. Trimming removed 2 bases from V and 3 bases from J, with 14 bases in between. Germline CDR1 reads SGHRS; CDR2 reads YFSETQ. CDR3 bases: TGCGCCAGCAGCTTTATAGGGGCCCGGGAAGAGACCCAGTACTTC. It is translated as CASSFIGAREETQYF.

The chain recombines TRBV19 with TRBJ2-7; tentative D call: TRBD1 (6 bases). V gave up 4 bases and J gave up 2 bases, with 15 bases separating them. The V gene's germline CDR1 is LNHDA and CDR2 SQIVND (reference sequence). The CDR3 is made up of 15 amino acids. The CDR3 sequence: CASSNTGQSAYEQYF. For the CDR3, the DNA is TGTGCCAGTAGTAACACTGGACAGTCCGCCTACGAGCAGTACTTC.

The gene calls are TRBV5-4 and TRBJ1-2, with no clear D. CDR1 is SGHNT and CDR2 is YYREEE in the germline V gene (reference sequence). CDR3 length: 12 residues. V dropped 0 bases and J dropped 9 bases, with 9 bases sitting between them. The CDR3 nucleotides are TGTGCCAGCAGCTTGGACACGTCCCGCTACACCTTC. It is translated as CASSLDTSRYTF.

The genes are TRBV7-9 and TRBJ2-3; D gene unclear. The CDR3 length is 12 residues. Trimming removed 5 bases from V and 5 bases from J, with 8 bases in between. CDR1 is SEHNR and CDR2 is FQNEAQ in the germline V gene (reference sequence). The chain's CDR3 is CASSPRGDTQYF. In nucleotides, the CDR3 is TGTGCCAGCAGCCCTCGCGGAGATACGCAGTATTTT.

V gene TRBV19 combines with J gene TRBJ1-1; D may be TRBD1 (6 bases). Germline V gene lookup returns CDR1 LNHDA and CDR2 SQIVND (reference sequence). V was cut by 4 bases and J by 5 bases, with 14 bases left in between. The CDR3 sequence is 14 residues long. DNA for the CDR3: TGTGCCAGTAGTAAAACAGGGAGAGGAACTGAAGCTTTCTTT. As protein: CASSKTGRGTEAFF. Based on the CDR3 plus reference TRBV19 and TRBJ1-1, the full variable domain is DGGITQSPKYLFRKEGQNVTLSCEQNLNHDAMYWYRQDPGQGLRLIYYSQIVNDFQKGDIAEGYSVSREKKESFPLTVTSAQKNPTAFYLCASSKTGRGTEAFFGQGTRLTVV.

This clone was counted a few times. The chain carries TRBV7-9 and TRBJ1-1; TRBD1 aligns across 9 bases. The V and J ends lost 5 bases and 1 base, in that order; junction bases with no gene match: 11. Germline loops: CDR1 SEHNR, CDR2 FQNEAQ (reference sequence). The CDR3 is 17 residues long. This CDR3 is CASSRDGQGRSNTEAFF. The CDR3 region has the DNA TGTGCCAGCAGCAGAGATGGACAGGGGAGGTCGAACACTGAAGCTTTCTTT.

This clone was seen more than once but under ten times. The CDR3 is CASSSRPGIQYF. CDR3 coding DNA: TGTGCCAGCAGCTCGCGACCGGGGATTCAGTACTTC. The chain couples TRBV11-3 to TRBJ2-4; TRBD2 is a possible D gene (5 bases). The CDR3 totals 12 residues. CDR1 is SGHNT and CDR2 is YENEEA in the germline V gene. Trimming cost V 4 bases and J 10 bases, with 11 bases left between them.

CDR3 protein: CAWSNIGGTEAFF. The DNA of the CDR3 is TGTGCCTGGAGTAATATAGGGGGCACTGAAGCTTTCTTT. This chain connects TRBV30 to TRBJ1-1, with TRBD1 as a possible D gene (6 bases). The germline V and J ends were trimmed by 2 bases and 4 bases, with 11 bases remaining between them. CDR1 is GTSNPN, CDR2 SVGIG, per germline (reference sequence). The CDR3 sequence is 13 residues long.

The chain combines TRBV6-5 with TRBJ2-1; 8 bases are a match to TRBD2. Germline CDR1 is MNHEY and CDR2 is SVGAGI. There are 15 residues in the CDR3. V was clipped by 3 bases and J by 5 bases; unmatched bases: 6. CDR3 sequence reads: CASSYDSGTHNEQFF. The CDR3, as DNA: TGTGCCAGCAGTTATGATAGCGGGACACACAATGAGCAGTTCTTC.

CDR3 residues: CATSPSGGSYEQYF. DNA for the CDR3: TGTGCCACCAGTCCCTCGGGAGGGAGCTACGAGCAGTACTTC. The gene calls are TRBV24-1 and TRBJ2-7; 8 bases agree with TRBD2. V lost 6 bases, J lost 3 bases, and 6 bases stayed unmatched. The CDR3 has 14 amino acids. Germline loops: CDR1 KGHDR, CDR2 SFDVKD.